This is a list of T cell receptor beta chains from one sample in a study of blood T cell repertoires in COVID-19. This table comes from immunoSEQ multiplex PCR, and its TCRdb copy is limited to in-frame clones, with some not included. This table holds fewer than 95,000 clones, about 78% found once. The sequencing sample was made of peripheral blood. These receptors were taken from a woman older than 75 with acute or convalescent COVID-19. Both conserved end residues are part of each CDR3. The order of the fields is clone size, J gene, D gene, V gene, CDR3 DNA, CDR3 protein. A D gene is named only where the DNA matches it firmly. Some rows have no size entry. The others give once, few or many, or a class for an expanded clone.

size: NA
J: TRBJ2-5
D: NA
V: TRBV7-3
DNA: TGTGCCAGCAGCTCTCGCCGGGCGAGCGGGGAGACCCAGTACTTC
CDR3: CASSSRRASGETQYF

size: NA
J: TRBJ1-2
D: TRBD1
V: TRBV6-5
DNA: TGTGCCAGCAGTCGACAGGGTTGGGAAGGTGATGGCTACACCTTC
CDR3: CASSRQGWEGDGYTF

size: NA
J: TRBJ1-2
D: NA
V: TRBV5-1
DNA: TGCGCCAGCAAGGGGGACACTAACTATGGCTACACCTTC
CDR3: CASKGDTNYGYTF

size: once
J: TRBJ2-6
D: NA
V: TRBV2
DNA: TGTGCCAGCAGGATGACTCCGTCTGGGGCCAACGTCCTGACTTTC
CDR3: CASRMTPSGANVLTF

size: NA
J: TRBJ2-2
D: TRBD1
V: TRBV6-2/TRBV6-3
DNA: TGTGCCAGCAGTTACAAGGGGGCTGGCACCGGGGAGCTGTTTTTT
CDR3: CASSYKGAGTGELFF

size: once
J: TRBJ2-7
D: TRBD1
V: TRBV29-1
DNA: TGCAGCGCCCGACAGGGGCCTTACGAGCAGTACTTC
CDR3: CSARQGPYEQYF

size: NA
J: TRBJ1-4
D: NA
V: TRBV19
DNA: TGTGCCAGTAAAAGGGAGGTTAATGAAAAACTGTTTTTT
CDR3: CASKREVNEKLFF

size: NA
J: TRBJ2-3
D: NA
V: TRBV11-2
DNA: TGTGCCAGCAGCCACTACACAGATACGCAGTATTTT
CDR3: CASSHYTDTQYF

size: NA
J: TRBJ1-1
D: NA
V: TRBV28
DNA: TGTGCCAGCAGTTTAGGCAAAATGAACACTGAAGCTTTCTTT
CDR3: CASSLGKMNTEAFF

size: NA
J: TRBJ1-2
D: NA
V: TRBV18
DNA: TGTGCCAGCTCACCTATTATACAGGGAAACTATGGCTACACCTTC
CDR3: CASSPIIQGNYGYTF

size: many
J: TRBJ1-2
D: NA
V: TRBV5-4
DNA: TGTGCCAGCAGCTTGGGGCTCCGAGGGAACCTGAAGGTCTATGGCTACACCTTC
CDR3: CASSLGLRGNLKVYGYTF

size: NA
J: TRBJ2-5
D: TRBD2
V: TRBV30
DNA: TGTGCCTGGTGTGTAAAAAAAAACGGGGGGGCTGAGACCCAGTACTTC
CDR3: CAWCVKKNGGAETQYF

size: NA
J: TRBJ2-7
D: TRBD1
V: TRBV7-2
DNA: TGTGCCAGCAGGGTTGGGACAGGGAGGGGAGGGGAGCAGTACTTC
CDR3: CASRVGTGRGGEQYF

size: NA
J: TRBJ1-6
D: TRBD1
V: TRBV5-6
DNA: TGTGCCAGCAGCTTCCAGGGACAGTATAATTCACCCCTCCACTTT
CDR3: CASSFQGQYNSPLHF

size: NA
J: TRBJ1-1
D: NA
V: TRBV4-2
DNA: TGTGCCAGCAGCCAAGGGGCAGGGATGAACACTGAAGCTTTCTTT
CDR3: CASSQGAGMNTEAFF

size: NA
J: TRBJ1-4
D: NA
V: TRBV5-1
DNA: TGCGCCAGCAGCTTGAAGGGACTTAATGAAAAACTGTTTTTT
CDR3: CASSLKGLNEKLFF

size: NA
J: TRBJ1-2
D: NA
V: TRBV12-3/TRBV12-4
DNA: TGTGCCAGCACGGCGGGGTCGCGCTATGGCTACACCTTC
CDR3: CASTAGSRYGYTF

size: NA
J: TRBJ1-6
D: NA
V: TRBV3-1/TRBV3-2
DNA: TGTGCCAGCAGCCTCAGGGTCTTAAATTCACCCCTCCACTTT
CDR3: CASSLRVLNSPLHF

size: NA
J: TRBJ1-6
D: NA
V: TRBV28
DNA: TGTGCCAGCAGGAATCACCAGGGAATCGGATCACCCCTCCACTTT
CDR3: CASRNHQGIGSPLHF

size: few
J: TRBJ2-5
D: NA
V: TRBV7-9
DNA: TGTGCCAGCAGCTTAGGGGGGGAAAGGACCCAGTACTTC
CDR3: CASSLGGERTQYF

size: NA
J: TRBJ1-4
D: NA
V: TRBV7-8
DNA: TGTGCCAGCAGCCCTGGGAGGGGTGAAAAACTGTTTTTT
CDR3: CASSPGRGEKLFF

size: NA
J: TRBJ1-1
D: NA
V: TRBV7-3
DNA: TGTGCCAGCAGCCCCCAGCCGATTGGGCTCGCTGAAGCTTTCTTT
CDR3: CASSPQPIGLAEAFF

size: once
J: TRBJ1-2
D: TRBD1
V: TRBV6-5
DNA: TGTGCCAGCAGTCGAAAGTGGGACAGCGACACCTTC
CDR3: CASSRKWDSDTF

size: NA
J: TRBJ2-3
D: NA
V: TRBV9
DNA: TGTGCCAGCAGCGGGGCCACAGATACGCAGTATTTT
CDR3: CASSGATDTQYF

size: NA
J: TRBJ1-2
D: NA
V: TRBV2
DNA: TGTGCCAGCAGTGATTTCGGACAACCTGGCTACACCTTC
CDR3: CASSDFGQPGYTF

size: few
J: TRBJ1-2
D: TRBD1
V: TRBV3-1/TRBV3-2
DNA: TGTGCCAGCAGCCATCACGACAGGGGCATAGGGGGCTACACCTTC
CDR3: CASSHHDRGIGGYTF

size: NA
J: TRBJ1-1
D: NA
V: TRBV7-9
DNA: TGTGCCAGCAGCTTTTGGGACACCACTGAAGCTTTCTTT
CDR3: CASSFWDTTEAFF

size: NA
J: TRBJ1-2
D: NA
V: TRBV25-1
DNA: TGTGCCAGCAGTGGTTTACCGGGACGGGAGGCCTATGGCTACACCTTC
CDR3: CASSGLPGREAYGYTF

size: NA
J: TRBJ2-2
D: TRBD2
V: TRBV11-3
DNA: TGTGCCAGCAGCCGCGGGGGGGTTTCTCCCGGGGAGCTGTTTTTT
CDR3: CASSRGGVSPGELFF

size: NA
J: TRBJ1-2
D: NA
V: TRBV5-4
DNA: TGTGCCAGCAGCTTGGCCTTGACAGCTACATATGGAGGCTACACCTTC
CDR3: CASSLALTATYGGYTF

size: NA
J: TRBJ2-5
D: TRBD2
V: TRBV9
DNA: TGTGCCAGCAGCGGATTAGCGGGGGGAGAAGAGACCCAGTACTTC
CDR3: CASSGLAGGEETQYF

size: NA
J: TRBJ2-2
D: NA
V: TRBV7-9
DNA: TGTGCCAGCAGCTTCCCAGGGGCAGGCACCGGGGAGCTGTTTTTT
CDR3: CASSFPGAGTGELFF

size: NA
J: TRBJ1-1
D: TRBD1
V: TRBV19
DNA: TGTGCCAGTAGTATTAATGCAGGGGGTGGCACTGAAGCTTTCTTT
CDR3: CASSINAGGGTEAFF

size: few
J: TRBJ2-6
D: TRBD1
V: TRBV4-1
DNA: TGCGCCAGCAGCCAAGCCGTATTCGGGACAGGGAGGCGTGGGGCCAACGTCCTGACTTTC
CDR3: CASSQAVFGTGRRGANVLTF

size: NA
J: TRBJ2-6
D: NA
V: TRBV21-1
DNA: TGTGCCAGCAGCCCCCGGGGTTCTGGGGCCAACGTCCTGACTTTC
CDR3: CASSPRGSGANVLTF

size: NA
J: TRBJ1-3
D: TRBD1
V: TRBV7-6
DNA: TGTGCCAGCAGCTTAGCACAGGGGAGGAGAGGAAACACCATATATTTT
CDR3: CASSLAQGRRGNTIYF

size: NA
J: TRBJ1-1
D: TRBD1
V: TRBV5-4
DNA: TGTGCCAGCAGCTCAGGGGACAGGGACGACACTGAAGCTTTCTTT
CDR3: CASSSGDRDDTEAFF

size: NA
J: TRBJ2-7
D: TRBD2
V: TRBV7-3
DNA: TGTGCCAGCAGTTATAGCGGGGGGCCTGACTACGAGCAGTACTTC
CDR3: CASSYSGGPDYEQYF

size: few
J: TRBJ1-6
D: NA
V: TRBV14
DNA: TGTGCCAGCAGCCAGGGCCGAGAGTATTCACCCCTCCACTTT
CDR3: CASSQGREYSPLHF

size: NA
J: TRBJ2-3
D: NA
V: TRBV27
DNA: TGTGCCAGCAGTTTGGGACTGTCGCTCGTCTCAGATACGCAGTATTTT
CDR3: CASSLGLSLVSDTQYF

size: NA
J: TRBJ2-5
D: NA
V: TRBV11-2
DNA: TGTGCCAGCAGCTTACGGCAGGGTATCCCGGGCCAAGAGACCCAGTACTTC
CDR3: CASSLRQGIPGQETQYF

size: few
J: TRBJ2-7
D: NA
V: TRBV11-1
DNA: TGTGCCAGCAGCTTAGTGCAGGGGAATTCATACGAGCAGTACTTC
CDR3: CASSLVQGNSYEQYF

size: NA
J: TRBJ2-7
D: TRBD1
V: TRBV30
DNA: TGTGCCTGGAGTGGATCTTTCCTCAGGACAGGGAGCTACGAGCAGTACTTC
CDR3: CAWSGSFLRTGSYEQYF

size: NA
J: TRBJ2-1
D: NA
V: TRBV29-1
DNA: TGCAGCGTTGAAGATTGGACAGACAATGAGCAGTTCTTC
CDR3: CSVEDWTDNEQFF

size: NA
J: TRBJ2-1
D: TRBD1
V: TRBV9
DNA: TGTGCCAGCAGCGAACGGGACAGGGGGCACGAGCAGTTCTTC
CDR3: CASSERDRGHEQFF

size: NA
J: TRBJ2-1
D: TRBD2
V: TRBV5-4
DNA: TGTGCCAGCAGCCATGGGACTAGCGGGGGTCGATTGGGCAATGAGCAGTTCTTC
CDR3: CASSHGTSGGRLGNEQFF

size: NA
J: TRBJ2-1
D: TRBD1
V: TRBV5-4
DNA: TGTGCCAGCAGCTCCAGGGACAGACAATACAATGAGCAGTTCTTC
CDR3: CASSSRDRQYNEQFF

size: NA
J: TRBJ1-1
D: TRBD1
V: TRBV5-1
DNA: TGCGCCAGCAGCTTACCGGGACAGGGAGAGTACACTGAAGCTTTCTTT
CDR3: CASSLPGQGEYTEAFF

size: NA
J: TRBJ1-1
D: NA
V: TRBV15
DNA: TGTGCCACCAGCAGAGATTTAGACAGTTTGAACACTGAAGCTTTCTTT
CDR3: CATSRDLDSLNTEAFF

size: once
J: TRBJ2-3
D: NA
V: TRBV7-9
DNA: TGTGCCAGCAGCTATGCCGTAGCAGATACGCAGTATTTT
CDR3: CASSYAVADTQYF

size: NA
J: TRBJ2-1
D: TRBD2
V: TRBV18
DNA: TGTGCCAGCTCACCACCCCTAGCGGGGGGGCACTCCAATGAGCAGTTCTTC
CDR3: CASSPPLAGGHSNEQFF

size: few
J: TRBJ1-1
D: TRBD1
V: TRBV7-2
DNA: TGTGCCAGCAGCCAGAACAGGGGGGCTACTGAAGCTTTCTTT
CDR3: CASSQNRGATEAFF